These 13 T cell receptor beta chains were all obtained from the same sample, sequenced in a study of pediatric ulcerative colitis. One to two pinch biopsies were taken from the rectum during colonoscopy. Produced via immunoSEQ multiplex PCR; TCRdb's table is partial and in-frame only. The table lists about 35,000 clones, about 81% of them singletons. The sample consisted of gut tissue. The receptors originated from a boy between 10 and 17 years old with mild ulcerative colitis.

About this clone itself: The same CDR3 can be traced to other DNA sequences in this sample. The chain carries TRBV7-2 and TRBJ2-7; D call uncertain. From germline, CDR1 is SGHTA and CDR2 FQGNSA. The CDR3 length is 11 residues. The V end lost 0 bases, the J end lost 6 bases, and 3 bases lay between the germline ends. CDR3 in amino acids: CASSLAGEQYF. DNA for the CDR3: TGTGCCAGCAGCTTAGCAGGCGAGCAGTACTTC.

The chain couples TRBV5-1 to TRBJ2-7; D is uncertain. The germline gives CDR1 SGHRS, CDR2 YFSETQ. The length of the CDR3 is 13 residues. Trimming cost V 2 bases and J 3 bases, with 9 bases left between them. The CDR3 loop reads CASSLLADYEQYF. CDR3 in DNA: TGCGCCAGCAGCTTATTGGCAGACTACGAGCAGTACTTC.

CDR3 bases: TGTGCCAGCACCCAGCGGGGGGCCCCCGATACGCAGTATTTT. It encodes CASTQRGAPDTQYF. The chain joins TRBV6-1 to TRBJ2-3; 9 nucleotides line up with TRBD2. V dropped 7 bases and J dropped 6; count of bases not matched to a gene: 8. The germline gives CDR1 MNHNS, CDR2 SASEGT. CDR3 length equals 14 residues.

This rearrangement joins TRBV30 to TRBJ2-2; D not resolved. V lost 1 base and J lost 5, with 8 bases in between. The CDR3 length is 13 residues. Germline V gene data show CDR1 as GTSNPN and CDR2 as SVGIG (reference sequence). CDR3 sequence: CAWSAQATGELFF. As DNA, the CDR3 is TGTGCCTGGAGTGCACAAGCGACCGGGGAGCTGTTTTTT.

In its sample, this clone was seen once. J is TRBJ2-7 and V is TRBV5-6; D is unclear. Germline V lookup: CDR1 SGHDT, CDR2 YYEEEE. CDR3 size: 13 residues. The V gene lost 4 bases and the J gene lost 2 bases, with 10 bases spanning the gap. The CDR3 bases are TGTGCCAGCAGCCTGCAAGGACCCTACGAGCAGTACTTC. This codes for CASSLQGPYEQYF.

This sequence joins TRBV10-3 and TRBJ1-2; 7 bases line up with TRBD1. The length of the CDR3 is 14 residues. V shed 6 bases and J 4 bases; nucleotides not matched to a gene: 8. Germline V CDR1 and CDR2: ENHRY, SYGVKD. The CDR3 sequence: CAISRDSTSYGYTF. The CDR3 region has the DNA TGTGCCATCAGCCGGGACAGCACTTCCTATGGCTACACCTTC.

The chain employs TRBV5-1 and TRBJ1-2; no reliable D call. The germline CDR1 and CDR2 sequences are SGHRS and YFSETQ. V dropped 5 bases and J dropped 8 bases, with 10 bases sitting between them. The CDR3 is 11 amino acids. This chain's CDR3 is CASSLGSGYTF. CDR3 bases: TGCGCCAGCAGTCTGGGAAGCGGCTACACCTTC.

The chain is built from TRBV18 and TRBJ2-3; no clear D gene. V was cut by 3 bases and J by 6 bases, with 10 bases left in between. The CDR3 runs to 13 residues. Germline values: CDR1 KGHSH, CDR2 LQKENI. Written as DNA, the CDR3 is TGTGCCAGCTCACCCTCTCTCCCCGATACGCAGTATTTT. Its translation is CASSPSLPDTQYF.

The V and J genes are TRBV11-2 and TRBJ2-1; D gene ambiguous. The V gene lost 1 base and the J gene lost 2 bases, with 6 bases spanning the gap. CDR1 is SGHAT and CDR2 is FQNNGV in the germline V gene. The CDR3 sequence is 14 residues long. The CDR3 DNA sequence: TGTGCCAGCAGCTTAGGATTGACCTACAATGAGCAGTTCTTC. Protein sequence: CASSLGLTYNEQFF.

V usage is TRBV4-2 and J usage is TRBJ1-2, with D unresolved. V lost 0 bases and J lost 8, with 13 bases in between. Germline lookup yields CDR1 LGHNA and CDR2 YNFKEQ. This CDR3 comprises 14 residues. Here the CDR3 reads CASSQDLAGLGYTF. The CDR3, as DNA: TGTGCCAGCAGCCAAGATCTGGCAGGTTTGGGCTACACCTTC.

This chain joins TRBV6-5 and TRBJ2-5; no definite D call. The germline gives CDR1 MNHEY, CDR2 SVGAGI. The CDR3 is 14 amino acids. Deletions cut 7 bases from V and 0 bases from J, with 12 bases between. The CDR3 loop is CASTISQHQETQYF. The CDR3 nucleotides are TGTGCCAGCACCATAAGCCAGCACCAAGAGACCCAGTACTTC.

This chain links TRBV6-5 with TRBJ2-2; D gene unclear. The CDR3 length is 16 residues. Germline CDR1 and CDR2: MNHEY and SVGAGI. V lost 0 bases, J lost 1 base, and 9 bases lay in between. DNA for the CDR3: TGTGCCAGCAGTTACTCGTTATCGGGGAACACCGGGGAGCTGTTTTTT. It yields the protein CASSYSLSGNTGELFF.

This chain connects TRBV30 to TRBJ2-7; D possibly corresponds to TRBD1 (5 bases). Per germline, CDR1 GTSNPN and CDR2 SVGIG (reference sequence). V was trimmed by 3 bases and J by 3 bases, leaving 9 bases between them. This CDR3 region has 12 residues. This CDR3 is CAWSTDSYEQYF. The CDR3 coding sequence is TGTGCCTGGAGCACTGACAGCTACGAGCAGTACTTC.